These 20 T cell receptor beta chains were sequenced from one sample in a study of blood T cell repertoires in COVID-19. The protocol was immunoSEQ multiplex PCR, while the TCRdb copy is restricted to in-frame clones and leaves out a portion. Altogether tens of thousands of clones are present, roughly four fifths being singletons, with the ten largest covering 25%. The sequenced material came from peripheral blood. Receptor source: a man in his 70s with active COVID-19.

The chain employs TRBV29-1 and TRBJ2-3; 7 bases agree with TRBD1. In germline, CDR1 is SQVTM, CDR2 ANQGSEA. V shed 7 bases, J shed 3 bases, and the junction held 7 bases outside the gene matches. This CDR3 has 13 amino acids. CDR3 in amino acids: CSARTGWTDTQYF. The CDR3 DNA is TGCAGCGCTCGGACAGGTTGGACAGATACGCAGTATTTT.

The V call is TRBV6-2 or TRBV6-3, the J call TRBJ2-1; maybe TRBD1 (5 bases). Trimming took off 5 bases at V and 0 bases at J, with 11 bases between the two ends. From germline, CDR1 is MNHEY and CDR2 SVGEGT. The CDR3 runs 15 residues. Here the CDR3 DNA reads TGTGCCAGCAGTCTAGACAGTAGCTCCTACAATGAGCAGTTCTTC. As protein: CASSLDSSSYNEQFF.

CDR3 residues: CASSPGHGQQPQHF. CDR3 coding DNA: TGTGCCAGCTCACCGGGACACGGACAACAGCCCCAGCATTTT. The chain carries TRBV18 and TRBJ1-5, with D tentatively TRBD1 (6 bases). The CDR3 extends over 14 amino acids. Per the germline V gene, CDR1 is KGHSH and CDR2 is LQKENI. Trimming stripped 3 bases from V and 7 bases from J, with 13 bases between.

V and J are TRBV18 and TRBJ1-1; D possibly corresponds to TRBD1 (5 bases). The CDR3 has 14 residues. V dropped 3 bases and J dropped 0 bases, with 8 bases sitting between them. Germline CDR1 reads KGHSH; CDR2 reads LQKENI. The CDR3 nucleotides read TGTGCCAGCTCACCCGGGGGAGTGAACACTGAAGCTTTCTTT. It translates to CASSPGGVNTEAFF.

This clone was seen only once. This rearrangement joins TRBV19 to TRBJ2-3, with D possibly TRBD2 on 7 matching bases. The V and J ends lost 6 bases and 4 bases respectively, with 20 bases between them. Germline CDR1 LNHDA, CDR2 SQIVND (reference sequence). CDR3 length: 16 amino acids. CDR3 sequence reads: CASSKKTSRGADTQYF. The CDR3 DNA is TGTGCCAGTAGCAAGAAGACTAGCAGGGGCGCAGATACGCAGTATTTT.

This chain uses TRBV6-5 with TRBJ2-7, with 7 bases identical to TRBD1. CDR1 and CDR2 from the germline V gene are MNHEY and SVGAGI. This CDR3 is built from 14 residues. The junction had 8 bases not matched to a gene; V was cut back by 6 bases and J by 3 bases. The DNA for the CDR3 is TGTGCCAGCAGCCGTAGGACAGGCCTCTACGAGCAGTACTTC. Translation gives CASSRRTGLYEQYF.

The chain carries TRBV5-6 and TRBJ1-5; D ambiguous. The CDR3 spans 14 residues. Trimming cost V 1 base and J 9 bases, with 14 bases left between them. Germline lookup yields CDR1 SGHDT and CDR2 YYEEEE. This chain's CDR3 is CASSLFTDGGPQHF. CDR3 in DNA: TGTGCCAGCAGCTTGTTTACAGATGGTGGGCCCCAGCATTTT. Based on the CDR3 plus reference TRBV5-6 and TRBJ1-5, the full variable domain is DAGVTQSPTHLIKTRGQQVTLRCSPKSGHDTVSWYQQALGQGPQFIFQYYEEEERQRGNFPDRFSGHQFPNYSSELNVNALLLGDSALYLCASSLFTDGGPQHFGDGTRLSIL.

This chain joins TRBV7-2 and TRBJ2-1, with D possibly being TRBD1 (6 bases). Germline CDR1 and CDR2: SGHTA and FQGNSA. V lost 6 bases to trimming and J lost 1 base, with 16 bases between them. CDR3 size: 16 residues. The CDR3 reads CASRPNRVVSYNEQFF. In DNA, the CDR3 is TGTGCCAGCAGGCCGAACAGGGTCGTATCCTACAATGAGCAGTTCTTC.

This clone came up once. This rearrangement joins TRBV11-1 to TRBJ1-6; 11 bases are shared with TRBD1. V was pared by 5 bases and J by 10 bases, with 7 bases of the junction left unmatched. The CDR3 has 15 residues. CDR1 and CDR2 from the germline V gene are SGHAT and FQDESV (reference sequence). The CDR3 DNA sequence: TGTGCCAGCAGCCGAACGGGACAGGGGGAATCACCCCTCCACTTT. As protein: CASSRTGQGESPLHF.

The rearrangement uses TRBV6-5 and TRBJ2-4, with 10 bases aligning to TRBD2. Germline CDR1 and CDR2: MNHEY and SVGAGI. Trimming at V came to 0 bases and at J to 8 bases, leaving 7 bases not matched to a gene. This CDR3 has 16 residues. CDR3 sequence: CASSYSASGGRDIQYF. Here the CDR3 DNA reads TGTGCCAGCAGTTACTCCGCTAGCGGGGGTCGGGACATTCAGTACTTC.

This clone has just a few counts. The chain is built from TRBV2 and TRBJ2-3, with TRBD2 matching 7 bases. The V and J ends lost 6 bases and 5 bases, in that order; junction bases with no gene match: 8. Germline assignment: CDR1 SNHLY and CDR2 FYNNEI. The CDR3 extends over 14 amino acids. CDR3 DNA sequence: TGTGCCAGCAGGGTCCGGGACTATAGAGATACGCAGTATTTT. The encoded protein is CASRVRDYRDTQYF. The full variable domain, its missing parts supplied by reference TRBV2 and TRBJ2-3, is EPEVTQTPSHQVTQMGQEVILRCVPISNHLYFYWYRQILGQKVEFLVSFYNNEISEKSEIFDDQFSVERPDGSNFTLKIRSTKLEDSAMYFCASRVRDYRDTQYFGPGTRLTVL.

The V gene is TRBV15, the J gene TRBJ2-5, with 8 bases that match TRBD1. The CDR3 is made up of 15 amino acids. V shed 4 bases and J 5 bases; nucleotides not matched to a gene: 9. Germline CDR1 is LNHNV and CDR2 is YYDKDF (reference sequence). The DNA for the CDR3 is TGTGCCACCAGCATTGATGGACAGGGATTCGAGACCCAGTACTTC. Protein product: CATSIDGQGFETQYF.

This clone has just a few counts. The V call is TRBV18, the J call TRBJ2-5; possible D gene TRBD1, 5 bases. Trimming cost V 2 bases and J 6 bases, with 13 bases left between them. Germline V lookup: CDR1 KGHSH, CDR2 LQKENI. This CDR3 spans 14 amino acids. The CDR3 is CASSPGANEKTQYF. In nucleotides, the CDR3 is TGTGCCAGCTCACCAGGGGCGAACGAAAAGACCCAGTACTTC.

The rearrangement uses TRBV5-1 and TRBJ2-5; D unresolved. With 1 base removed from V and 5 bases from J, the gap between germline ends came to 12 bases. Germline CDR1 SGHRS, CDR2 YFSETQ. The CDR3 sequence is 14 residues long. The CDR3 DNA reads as TGCGCCAGCAGCTTGATAGATGTTTGGGAGACCCAGTACTTC. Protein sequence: CASSLIDVWETQYF.

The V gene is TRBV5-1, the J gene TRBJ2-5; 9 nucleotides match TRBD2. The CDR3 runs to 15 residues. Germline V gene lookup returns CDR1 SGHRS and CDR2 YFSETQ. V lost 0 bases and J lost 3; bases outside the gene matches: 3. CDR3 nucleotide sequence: TGCGCCAGCAGCTTGGTGTTAGCGGGAGAAGAGACCCAGTACTTC. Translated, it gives CASSLVLAGEETQYF.

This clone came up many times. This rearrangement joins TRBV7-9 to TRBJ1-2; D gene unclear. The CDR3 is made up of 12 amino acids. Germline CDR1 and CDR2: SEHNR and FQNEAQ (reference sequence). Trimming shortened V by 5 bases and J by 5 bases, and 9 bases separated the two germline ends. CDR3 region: CASSPVLYGYTF. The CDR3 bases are TGTGCCAGCAGCCCGGTCCTTTATGGCTACACCTTC.

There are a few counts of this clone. CDR3 sequence reads: CASSETGGAGQPQHF. DNA for the CDR3: TGTGCCAGCAGTGAAACAGGGGGGGCTGGTCAGCCCCAGCATTTT. The chain carries TRBV2 and TRBJ1-5, with 8 positions matching TRBD1. The germline V gene encodes CDR1 SNHLY and CDR2 FYNNEI. J was trimmed by 6 bases and V by 2 bases; bases with no gene match: 6. CDR3 size: 15 residues.

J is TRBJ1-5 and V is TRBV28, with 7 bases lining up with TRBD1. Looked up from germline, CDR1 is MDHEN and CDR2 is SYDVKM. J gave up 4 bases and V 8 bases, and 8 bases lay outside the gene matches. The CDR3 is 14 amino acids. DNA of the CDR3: TGTGCCAGCCGTCCAGGGGGACGGAATCAGCCCCAGCATTTT. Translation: CASRPGGRNQPQHF.

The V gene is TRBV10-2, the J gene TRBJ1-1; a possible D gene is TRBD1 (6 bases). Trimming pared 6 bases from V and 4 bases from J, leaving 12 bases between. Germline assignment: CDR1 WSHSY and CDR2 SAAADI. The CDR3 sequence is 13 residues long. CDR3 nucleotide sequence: TGCGCCAGCAGGGACCCAGGGGTCACTGAAGCTTTCTTT. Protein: CASRDPGVTEAFF.

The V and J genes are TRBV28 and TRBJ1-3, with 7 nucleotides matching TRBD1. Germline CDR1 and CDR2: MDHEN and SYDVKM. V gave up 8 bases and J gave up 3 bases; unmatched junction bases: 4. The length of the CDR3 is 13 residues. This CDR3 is CASYRDSGNTIYF. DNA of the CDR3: TGTGCCAGCTACCGGGACAGTGGAAACACCATATATTTT.